These 21 T cell receptor beta chains share one sample of origin, sequenced in a study of monozygotic twins with inflammatory bowel disease. TCRdb reanalyzed the 5' RACE reads and collapses them to one entry per CDR3 protein, without DNA. The listing records about 160,000 distinct CDR3 sequences. The sample consisted of blood. The receptors were gathered from a human donor with ulcerative colitis or Crohn's disease, or a healthy co-twin of an affected twin (not recorded which).

The CDR3 protein is CSARVLRGESTDTQYF. The chain couples TRBV20-1 to TRBJ2-3; the TCRdb D gene call, TRBD1, has no DNA to confirm it. From germline, CDR1 is DFQATT and CDR2 SNEGSKA (reference sequence). CDR3 length equals 16 residues.

The rearrangement uses TRBV7-9 and TRBJ2-7; TCRdb returns TRBD2, unconfirmable since there is no DNA. The germline V gene encodes CDR1 SEHNR and CDR2 FQNEAQ (reference sequence). The CDR3 has 14 amino acids. The chain's CDR3 is CASTEGPPSYEQYF.

The chain joins TRBV7-9 to TRBJ2-7; TCRdb's D call of TRBD2 is untestable without DNA. Germline CDR1 SEHNR, CDR2 FQNEAQ (reference sequence). The CDR3 is made up of 14 amino acids. CDR3 loop: CASSGGTSYERQYF.

This chain connects TRBV6-1 to TRBJ2-3; TCRdb's D call, TRBD2, is unchecked because there is no DNA. Germline CDR1 MNHNS, CDR2 SASEGT. This CDR3 region has 15 residues. The CDR3 is CASSLSGIEADTQYF.

The chain joins TRBV3-1 to TRBJ2-2; TCRdb indicates TRBD1, and absent DNA this call remains unverified. Germline V gene data show CDR1 as LGHDT and CDR2 as YNNKEL (reference sequence). The CDR3 runs 16 residues. The CDR3 here is CASSQGATGVTGELFF.

This rearrangement joins TRBV18 to TRBJ2-7; checking the TCRdb D call of TRBD1 is not possible without DNA. The CDR3 is 13 residues long. Germline CDR1 KGHSH, CDR2 LQKENI. The CDR3 loop reads CASSPNREREQYF.

The chain joins TRBV5-1 to TRBJ2-7; TCRdb outputs TRBD2, but without DNA this stays unchecked. This CDR3 is 15 amino acids long. Germline CDR1 is SGHRS and CDR2 is YFSETQ. CDR3 protein: CASSWGGLAGDEQYF.

The chain's CDR3 is CASSFRGDNYEQYF. The V gene is TRBV7-9, the J gene TRBJ2-7; TCRdb's D call of TRBD1 is untestable without DNA. Germline V lookup: CDR1 SEHNR, CDR2 FQNEAQ (reference sequence). The CDR3 has 14 residues.

The chain combines TRBV5-4 with TRBJ2-2; TCRdb reports TRBD2, a call that lacks DNA to check it against. The V gene's germline CDR1 is SGHNT and CDR2 YYREEE (reference sequence). The CDR3 spans 18 residues. This CDR3 reads CASSAGLAGGYGSGELFF. Based on the CDR3 plus reference TRBV5-4 and TRBJ2-2, the full variable domain is ETGVTQSPTHLIKTRGQQVTLRCSSQSGHNTVSWYQQALGQGPQFIFQYYREEENGRGNFPPRFSGLQFPNYSSELNVNALELDDSALYLCASSAGLAGGYGSGELFFGEGSRLTVL.

This chain connects TRBV25-1 to TRBJ2-3; TCRdb's assignment of TRBD1 cannot be checked, as there is no DNA. The germline V gene has CDR1 MGHDK and CDR2 SYGVNS. There are 15 residues in the CDR3. CDR3 protein: CASSDGTGITDTQYF. The whole variable domain, remainder taken from reference TRBV25-1 and TRBJ2-3, is EADIYQTPRYLVIGTGKKITLECSQTMGHDKMYWYQQDPGMELHLIHYSYGVNSTEKGDLSSESTVSRIRTEHFPLTLESARPSHTSQYLCASSDGTGITDTQYFGPGTRLTVL.

The chain is built from TRBV7-3 and TRBJ2-1; TCRdb calls TRBD2, which cannot be checked without DNA. Germline assignment: CDR1 SGHTA and CDR2 FQGTGA. The CDR3 is 18 amino acids. The CDR3 region is CASSLTAVAGGAGDEQFF. Full variable domain (missing parts from reference TRBV7-3 and TRBJ2-1): GAGVSQTPSNKVTEKGKYVELRCDPISGHTALYWYRQSLGQGPEFLIYFQGTGAADDSGLPNDRFFAVRPEGSVSTLKIQRTERGDSAVYLCASSLTAVAGGAGDEQFFGPGTRLTVL.

V and J are TRBV7-3 and TRBJ1-6; TCRdb's D call, TRBD1, is unchecked because there is no DNA. The germline CDR1 and CDR2 sequences are SGHTA and FQGTGA. The CDR3 length is 15 residues. The CDR3 loop is CASSLTGTGNSPLHF.

The rearrangement joins TRBV3-1 to TRBJ2-7; the D gene TCRdb calls, TRBD1, cannot be checked with no DNA. The germline gives CDR1 LGHDT, CDR2 YNNKEL (reference sequence). This CDR3 has 14 amino acids. The CDR3 loop reads CASSQDWGGYEQYF.

The chain employs TRBV3-1 and TRBJ2-1; the TCRdb D gene call, TRBD2, has no DNA to confirm it. CDR1 is LGHDT, CDR2 YNNKEL, per germline (reference sequence). The length of the CDR3 is 18 residues. The CDR3 protein is CASSLPTLLAGTYNEQFF.

The chain has TRBV5-1 and TRBJ2-2; absent DNA, TCRdb's TRBD1 call cannot be checked. Per germline, CDR1 SGHRS and CDR2 YFSETQ. The CDR3 consists of 14 residues. CDR3 protein: CASGQQGSTGELFF.

V usage is TRBV9 and J usage is TRBJ2-7; the TRBD1 assignment by TCRdb is unverifiable without DNA. The CDR3 is 14 amino acids. Per the germline V gene, CDR1 is SGDLS and CDR2 is YYNGEE. The CDR3 loop reads CASSPTGTEGEQYF.

The chain combines TRBV6-2 or TRBV6-3 with TRBJ2-7; there is no DNA to check the TCRdb D call of TRBD1. CDR1 MNHEY and CDR2 SVGEGT come from the germline V gene. CDR3 length: 16 residues. The chain's CDR3 is CASSYSGFGRGYEQYF.

V gene TRBV12-3 or TRBV12-4 combines with J gene TRBJ2-7; checking the TCRdb D call of TRBD1 is not possible without DNA. This CDR3 spans 13 amino acids. The CDR3 reads CASSWAAPYEQYF.

The chain links TRBV5-4 to TRBJ1-1. CDR1 SGHNT and CDR2 YYREEE come from the germline V gene (reference sequence). The CDR3 sequence is 14 residues long. The CDR3 region is CASSFAGRSTEAFF.

CDR3 sequence reads: CASSQDSSSDEQFF. The chain joins TRBV4-2 to TRBJ2-1. Germline V gene lookup returns CDR1 LGHNA and CDR2 YNFKEQ. This CDR3 region has 14 residues.

The chain is built from TRBV27 and TRBJ1-1; lacking DNA, the TRBD1 call made by TCRdb goes unchecked. Germline assignment: CDR1 MNHEY and CDR2 SMNVEV (reference sequence). The CDR3 is made up of 14 amino acids. CDR3: CASSLRDENTEAFF.